The source of this T cell receptor beta chain is a study of OX40 agonist ivuxolimab in advanced cancers. As for the study in general: As their treatment, patients were administered ivuxolimab, an agonistic anti-OX40 (CD134) antibody. Participants, around 80% male, averaged approximately 60 years of age, ranging from about 23 to 90. Study-wide findings and caveats: The antigens recognized by the expanded peripheral T cells, that is their antigen specificity, were not determined. Expansion of clones was among the lowest in partial responders at 0.1-3.0 mg/kg.

Regarding this clone: Antigen unknown.

Trimming took 6 bases from V and 2 from J, leaving 11 bases between them. Germline V gene lookup returns CDR1 MNHEY and CDR2 SMNVEV (reference sequence). The CDR3 spans 14 residues. Only in-frame clones appear in the TCRdb table, and some are missing; sequencing was by immunoSEQ multiplex PCR. The data hold 75,000 to 95,000 clones, with approximately 90% observed a single time. The material sequenced was CD4+ or CD8+ T cells sorted from blood, taken in a trial of the OX40 agonist ivuxolimab. This TCR was sampled from an adult with an advanced solid tumor such as melanoma, head and neck, liver or kidney cancer. The V gene is TRBV27, the J gene TRBJ1-5; D call uncertain. The CDR3 is CASSRLGGNQPQHF. CDR3 bases: TGTGCCAGCAGCAGGCTGGGTGGCAATCAGCCCCAGCATTTT.